Listed here are 23 T cell receptor beta chains from one sample, sequenced in a study of regulatory T cells in long-lasting Graves disease (dated by TCRdb to about 2021). The time point label, read with the paper, signifies: persistent/refractory GD, antithyroid drugs over 5 years with positive TRAb. RNA was extracted from PBMCs in TRIzol for both TCR sequencing and RNA sequencing. To prepare the library, multiplex PCR was applied. Instrument used: Illumina HiSeq 4000. CDR3 regions were amplified by Arm-PCR with iRepertoire HTBI primers to construct TCR beta libraries. TCRdb handled the public reads itself, with Q25 trimming in fastp and clone calling in MiXCR, and kept productive beta chains. Records with the same CDR3 protein are collapsed into one entry carrying the most frequent genes and DNA. The sample has about 660,000 distinct CDR3 sequences on record, about 30% of them singletons. The top ten hold under 55% of the sample.

The source material was peripheral blood mononuclear cells (PBMCs), sampled when the disease was refractory, from a patient treated with antithyroid drugs. These TCRs come from a female donor with Graves disease.

The CDR3 spells CASSPTPPQGYTF. The DNA of the CDR3 is TGTGCCAGCAGTCCAACACCGCCCCAAGGCTACACCTTC. The chain uses TRBV28 and TRBJ1-2; D remains unclear. Germline lookup yields CDR1 MDHEN and CDR2 SYDVKM. The CDR3 contains 13 residues. V lost 5 bases and J lost 8, with 15 bases in between.

The chain couples TRBV6-5 to TRBJ1-5; D is perhaps TRBD1 (6 bases). Germline values: CDR1 MNHEY, CDR2 SVGAGI. Trimming took off 2 bases at V and 3 bases at J, with 11 bases between the two ends. The CDR3 has 15 amino acids. For the CDR3, the DNA is TGTGCCAGCAGTTACCCGTACAGGGACAATCAGCCCCAGCATTTT. Its protein product is CASSYPYRDNQPQHF.

The rearrangement links TRBV13 to TRBJ2-7; 7 positions match TRBD1. From germline, CDR1 is PRHDT and CDR2 FYEKMQ (reference sequence). Germline trimming cut 4 bases from V and 3 bases from J; bases unmatched to any gene: 12. This CDR3 region has 16 residues. CDR3 sequence: CASSSKTTPGGYEQYF. In DNA form, the CDR3 reads TGTGCCAGCAGCTCAAAGACCACCCCAGGGGGCTACGAGCAGTACTTC.

The chain recombines TRBV5-1 with TRBJ2-7; TRBD1 matches 7 bases. The CDR3 length is 16 residues. Germline CDR1 and CDR2: SGHRS and YFSETQ. V dropped 1 base and J dropped 1; count of bases not matched to a gene: 8. CDR3 nucleotide sequence: TGCGCCAGCAGCTTGCCCCAGGACAGGTTGTCCTACGAGCAGTACTTC. Protein: CASSLPQDRLSYEQYF.

This clonotype came up many times. The genes are TRBV29-1 and TRBJ1-5, with a weak D call TRBD1 (5 bases). Germline CDR1 reads SQVTM; CDR2 reads ANQGSEA. The CDR3 spans 13 residues. Trimming shortened V by 6 bases and J by 4 bases, and 13 bases separated the two germline ends. The CDR3 DNA follows: TGCAGCGTGCGGCAGGGAAGGAATCAGCCCCAGCATTTT. Translated, it gives CSVRQGRNQPQHF.

This clonotype was seen at least ten times. This rearrangement joins TRBV7-9 to TRBJ1-1; D is uncertain. Trimming pared 0 bases from V and 1 base from J, leaving 6 bases between. The CDR3 loop spans 14 amino acids. Germline-derived CDR1 and CDR2 are SEHNR and FQNEAQ (reference sequence). CDR3 in amino acids: CASSLAQANTEAFF. The DNA for the CDR3 is TGTGCCAGCAGCTTAGCTCAGGCGAACACTGAAGCTTTCTTT.

This clonotype was detected a few times. The V call is TRBV29-1, the J call TRBJ1-3; the match to TRBD1 covers 8 bases. After removal of 7 bases from V and 2 bases from J, the junction contained 10 bases not matched to a gene. This CDR3 contains 15 residues. Germline values: CDR1 SQVTM, CDR2 ANQGSEA. CDR3 DNA: TGCAGCGCCGGAGAGGGACAGGACGCTGGAAACACCATATATTTT. Residues: CSAGEGQDAGNTIYF.

This clonotype was detected only a few times. The chain employs TRBV20-1 and TRBJ1-6, with 9 bases lining up with TRBD1. Germline V gene lookup returns CDR1 DFQATT and CDR2 SNEGSKA (reference sequence). Trimming removed 0 bases from V and 7 bases from J; junction bases left unmatched: 7. The CDR3 loop spans 16 amino acids. CDR3: CSARDPTGGENSPLHF. The CDR3 DNA reads TGCAGTGCTAGAGATCCTACAGGGGGCGAGAATTCACCCCTCCACTTT.

This clonotype was detected a few times. The CDR3 spells CASSDGGISNEKLFF. The CDR3, as DNA: TGTGCCAGCAGTGATGGGGGAATCAGTAATGAAAAACTGTTTTTT. This chain links TRBV27 with TRBJ1-4; possibly TRBD1 for D (5 bases). Trimming shortened V by 5 bases and J by 4 bases, and 14 bases separated the two germline ends. This CDR3 spans 15 amino acids. From germline, CDR1 is MNHEY and CDR2 SMNVEV (reference sequence).

This clonotype was recorded a few times. The chain employs TRBV20-1 and TRBJ1-3; 7 bases line up with TRBD1. The CDR3 loop spans 14 amino acids. Germline-derived CDR1 and CDR2 are DFQATT and SNEGSKA (reference sequence). This CDR3 is CGGDTGAGGNTIYF. In DNA form, the CDR3 reads TGCGGGGGAGATACAGGGGCTGGCGGAAACACCATATATTTT.

The chain carries TRBV6-2 or TRBV6-3 and TRBJ2-1; 8 nucleotides agree with TRBD1. CDR3 size: 12 residues. The germline CDR1 and CDR2 sequences are MNHEY and SVGEGT. V lost 11 bases and J lost 4; bases outside the gene matches: 4. CDR3 sequence: CAGRTGYNEQFF. The CDR3 coding sequence is TGTGCCGGCCGGACAGGGTACAATGAGCAGTTCTTC.

This clonotype was counted between two and nine times. This rearrangement joins TRBV3-1 to TRBJ2-5; D call uncertain. The V end was cut by 4 bases, the J end by 1 base, with 10 bases between. This CDR3 has 14 amino acids. Germline lookup yields CDR1 LGHDT and CDR2 YNNKEL (reference sequence). CDR3 DNA: TGTGCCAGCAGCCCCCAGGCATTCCAAGAGACCCAGTACTTC. The encoded protein is CASSPQAFQETQYF.

This clonotype was picked up a small number of times. The chain is built from TRBV29-1 and TRBJ1-1; 9 nucleotides agree with TRBD1. The CDR3 runs 16 residues. The germline V gene has CDR1 SQVTM and CDR2 ANQGSEA. Unmatched junction bases numbered 19, after V lost 7 bases and J lost 7 bases. In DNA form, the CDR3 reads TGCAGCGATGCATCCCCGGGACAGGGCCATCCGAGTGAAGCTTTCTTT. Translation: CSDASPGQGHPSEAFF.

This chain uses TRBV29-1 with TRBJ1-5; a possible D gene is TRBD1 (6 bases). Germline CDR1 and CDR2: SQVTM and ANQGSEA. The V and J ends lost 2 bases and 6 bases respectively, with 11 bases between them. The CDR3 loop spans 13 amino acids. CDR3 bases: TGCAGCGTTGAAACCGGGGGCGGTCAGCCCCAGCATTTT. Encoded protein: CSVETGGGQPQHF. Drawing the rest from reference TRBV29-1 and TRBJ1-5, the complete variable domain is SAVISQKPSRDICQRGTSLTIQCQVDSQVTMMFWYRQQPGQSLTLIATANQGSEATYESGFVIDKFPISRPNLTFSTLTVSNMSPEDSSIYLCSVETGGGQPQHFGDGTRLSIL.

Turning to this clonotype: One junction end does not reproduce the germline sequence, and a read error may be involved. This chain links TRBV6-1 with TRBJ1-1; unclear D gene. Germline loops: CDR1 MNHNS, CDR2 SASEGT. This CDR3 is 14 amino acids long. The CDR3 region has the DNA TGTGTCAGCTGTAAGGAGGGTTTGAACACTGAAGCTTTCTTT. This codes for CVSCKEGLNTEAFF.

This chain uses TRBV5-6 with TRBJ1-3; D gene ambiguous. The CDR3 length is 15 residues. The V gene lost 0 bases and the J gene lost 0 bases, with 7 bases spanning the gap. Germline V gene sequence: CDR1 SGHDT, CDR2 YYEEEE. The DNA for the CDR3 is TGTGCCAGCAGCTTGGGAGTGAACTCTGGAAACACCATATATTTT. It is translated as CASSLGVNSGNTIYF. The full variable domain, with the rest looked up from reference TRBV5-6 and TRBJ1-3, is DAGVTQSPTHLIKTRGQQVTLRCSPKSGHDTVSWYQQALGQGPQFIFQYYEEEERQRGNFPDRFSGHQFPNYSSELNVNALLLGDSALYLCASSLGVNSGNTIYFGEGSWLTVV.

Many counts were recorded for this clonotype. V usage is TRBV27 and J usage is TRBJ1-1, with D perhaps matching TRBD1 (5 bases). Per germline, CDR1 MNHEY and CDR2 SMNVEV (reference sequence). This CDR3 region has 16 residues. V was cut by 0 bases and J by 0 bases, with 11 bases left in between. CDR3 DNA: TGTGCCAGCAGTTTATCCGGGGCGGGGATGAACACTGAAGCTTTCTTT. This translates into CASSLSGAGMNTEAFF.

There are a few counts of this clonotype. The chain employs TRBV20-1 and TRBJ2-7, with 8 bases fitting TRBD2. Germline CDR1 is DFQATT and CDR2 is SNEGSKA (reference sequence). The junction had 14 bases not matched to a gene; V was cut back by 1 base and J by 6 bases. This CDR3 comprises 16 residues. The CDR3 DNA reads as TGCAGTGCTAGAGGGGAAGCGGGAGTTATGGGCGGCGAGCAGTACTTC. It yields the protein CSARGEAGVMGGEQYF.

This clonotype was seen more than once but under ten times. The chain links TRBV29-1 to TRBJ1-2; D perhaps matches TRBD1 (5 bases). Germline V gives CDR1 SQVTM, CDR2 ANQGSEA. This CDR3 comprises 12 residues. V was clipped by 3 bases and J by 4 bases, with 9 bases between them. The CDR3 DNA is TGCAGCGTTGAGACGGGGGTCTATGGCTACACCTTC. This codes for CSVETGVYGYTF.

The chain has TRBV5-1 and TRBJ1-1; D is perhaps TRBD1 (6 bases). Germline-derived CDR1 and CDR2 are SGHRS and YFSETQ. The V end lost 0 bases, the J end lost 7 bases, and 10 bases lay between the germline ends. The CDR3 runs to 13 residues. DNA of the CDR3: TGCGCCAGCAGCTTGGGTAACAGGGATGAAGCTTTCTTT. Its translation: CASSLGNRDEAFF.

The V gene is TRBV5-4, the J gene TRBJ1-2; tentative D call: TRBD1 (5 bases). Trimming left V 6 bases short and J 4 bases short, with 13 bases between. Germline assignment: CDR1 SGHNT and CDR2 YYREEE (reference sequence). The CDR3 has 13 residues. The CDR3 coding sequence is TGTGCCAGCAATGGGGACCGCAGCTATGGCTACACCTTC. This translates into CASNGDRSYGYTF.

The rearrangement links TRBV12-3 or TRBV12-4 to TRBJ2-1; 12 bases agree with TRBD2. This CDR3 spans 18 amino acids. The trim removed 8 bases at V and 0 bases at J, leaving 11 bases unmatched. The CDR3 protein is CASSVMGLAGSSYNEQFF. In nucleotides, the CDR3 is TGTGCCAGCTCTGTCATGGGACTAGCGGGTAGCTCCTACAATGAGCAGTTCTTC.

The chain uses TRBV2 and TRBJ2-3, with 8 bases identical to TRBD2. With V trimmed by 1 base and J by 0 bases, 3 bases remained unmatched. CDR1 SNHLY and CDR2 FYNNEI come from the germline V gene. The CDR3 totals 16 residues. The CDR3 DNA is TGTGCCAGCAGTGAAGTCGCTAGCGGGAGCACAGATACGCAGTATTTT. Residues: CASSEVASGSTDTQYF.